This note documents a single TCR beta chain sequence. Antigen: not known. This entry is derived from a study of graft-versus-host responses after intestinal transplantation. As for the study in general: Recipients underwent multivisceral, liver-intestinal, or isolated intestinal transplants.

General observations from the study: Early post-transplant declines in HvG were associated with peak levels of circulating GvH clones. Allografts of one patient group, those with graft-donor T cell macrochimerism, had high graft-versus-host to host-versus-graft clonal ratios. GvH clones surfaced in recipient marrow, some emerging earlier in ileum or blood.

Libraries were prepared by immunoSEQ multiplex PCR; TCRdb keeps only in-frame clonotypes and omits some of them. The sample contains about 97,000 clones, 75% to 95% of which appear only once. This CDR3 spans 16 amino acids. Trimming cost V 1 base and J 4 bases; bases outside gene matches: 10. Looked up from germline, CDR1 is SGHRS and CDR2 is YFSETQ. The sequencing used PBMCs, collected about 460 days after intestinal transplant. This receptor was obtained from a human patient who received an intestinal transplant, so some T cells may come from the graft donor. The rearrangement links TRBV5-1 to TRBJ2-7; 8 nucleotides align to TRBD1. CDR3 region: CASSLTTGTGMYEQYF. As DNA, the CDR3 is TGCGCCAGCAGCTTGACCACCGGGACAGGAATGTACGAGCAGTACTTC. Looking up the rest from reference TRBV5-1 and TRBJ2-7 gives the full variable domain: KAGVTQTPRYLIKTRGQQVTLSCSPISGHRSVSWYQQTPGQGLQFLFEYFSETQRNKGNFPGRFSGRQFSNSRSEMNVSTLELGDSALYLCASSLTTGTGMYEQYFGPGTRLTVT.